One and the same sample provided the 28 T cell receptor beta chains below, sequenced in a study of blood T cells in healthy people across ages. The use of a sample-barcoded 5' primer and a J-beta primer mix characterized a second PCR of about 7 to 12 cycles. TCRdb redid the calling of the 5' RACE reads with MiXCR, one entry per CDR3 protein. Among hundreds of thousands of distinct CDR3 sequences listed, under 70% were seen once. The sample comprised blood. The receptors were gathered from a man in his 60s in good health.

This clonotype was counted only a few times. The V call is TRBV7-9, the J call TRBJ2-7; D is unclear. Germline CDR1 and CDR2: SEHNR and FQNEAQ (reference sequence). The CDR3 has 12 residues. V was clipped by 4 bases and J by 7 bases, with 11 bases between them. The CDR3 region has the DNA TGTGCCAGCAGCTCCTCGACCCGGGAGCAGTACTTC. Encoded protein: CASSSSTREQYF. The full variable domain, with the rest looked up from reference TRBV7-9 and TRBJ2-7, is DTGVSQNPRHKITKRGQNVTFRCDPISEHNRLYWYRQTLGQGPEFLTYFQNEAQLEKSRLLSDRFSAERPKGSFSTLEIQRTEQGDSAMYLCASSSSTREQYFGPGTRLTVT.

CDR3 residues: CASSEHLPARGANVLTF. The CDR3, as DNA: TGTGCCAGCAGTGAGCACCTACCTGCCAGGGGGGCCAACGTCCTGACTTTC. This sequence joins TRBV25-1 and TRBJ2-6, with D unclear. CDR1 and CDR2 (germline): MGHDK, SYGVNS. This CDR3 region has 17 residues. V dropped 3 bases and J dropped 4 bases, with 16 bases sitting between them.

The J gene is TRBJ2-5, the V gene TRBV5-1; tentative D call: TRBD2 (6 bases). CDR1 and CDR2 (germline): SGHRS, YFSETQ. This CDR3 region has 14 residues. V was cut by 4 bases and J by 1 base, with 11 bases left in between. DNA of the CDR3: TGCGCCAGCAGCAGTAGCGGATCCCAAGAGACCCAGTACTTC. Its protein is CASSSSGSQETQYF.

In nucleotides, the CDR3 is TGTGCCAGCAGGGCCTCCTACGAGCAGTACTTC. Its protein is CASRASYEQYF. The J gene is TRBJ2-7, the V gene TRBV25-1; D gene ambiguous. Germline V gene data show CDR1 as MGHDK and CDR2 as SYGVNS. There are 11 residues in the CDR3. V was clipped by 6 bases and J by 0 bases, with 3 bases between them.

The J gene is TRBJ2-3, the V gene TRBV24-1; D gene uncertain. CDR3 size: 12 residues. V dropped 5 bases and J dropped 3 bases, with 5 bases sitting between them. Germline lookup yields CDR1 KGHDR and CDR2 SFDVKD. The CDR3 region has the DNA TGTGCCACCAGTGGAGCGACAGATACGCAGTATTTT. This codes for CATSGATDTQYF.

The chain joins TRBV20-1 to TRBJ2-1; tentative D call: TRBD2 (6 bases). Germline CDR1 is DFQATT and CDR2 is SNEGSKA (reference sequence). This CDR3 has 14 amino acids. V was shortened by 1 base and J by 5 bases, with 12 bases between the two germline ends. DNA for the CDR3: TGCAGTGCTAGAGGGACTAACCTTCACAATGAGCAGTTCTTC. Translated: CSARGTNLHNEQFF.

The chain uses TRBV20-1 and TRBJ2-4, with D perhaps matching TRBD2 (6 bases). The CDR3 spans 15 residues. Trimming stripped 0 bases from V and 3 bases from J, with 12 bases between. The germline CDR1 and CDR2 sequences are DFQATT and SNEGSKA (reference sequence). The CDR3 region is CSARDPMGGKNIQYF. The CDR3 coding sequence is TGCAGTGCTAGAGATCCCATGGGAGGCAAAAACATTCAGTACTTC.

This clonotype was detected a few times. The V gene is TRBV2, the J gene TRBJ2-7; D not certain. V lost 3 bases, J lost 0 bases, and 9 bases lay in between. CDR1 SNHLY and CDR2 FYNNEI come from the germline V gene. The CDR3 has 14 amino acids. The CDR3 protein is CASSDGLSSYEQYF. CDR3 sequence (DNA): TGTGCCAGCAGTGATGGGTTGAGCTCCTACGAGCAGTACTTC.

The CDR3 protein is CASSTVRGSEQYF. In DNA form, the CDR3 reads TGTGCCAGCAGCACTGTAAGGGGTTCGGAGCAGTACTTC. This chain uses TRBV13 with TRBJ2-7, with D possibly TRBD1 on 5 matching bases. The germline V gene has CDR1 PRHDT and CDR2 FYEKMQ (reference sequence). The CDR3 is made up of 13 amino acids. Between the trimmed V and J ends, which lost 5 bases and 7 bases, there was a span of 15 bases. Looking up the rest from reference TRBV13 and TRBJ2-7 gives the full variable domain: AAGVIQSPRHLIKEKRETATLKCYPIPRHDTVYWYQQGPGQDPQFLISFYEKMQSDKGSIPDRFSAQQFSDYHSELNMSSLELGDSALYFCASSTVRGSEQYFGPGTRLTVT.

This chain joins TRBV20-1 and TRBJ2-7; 8 bases match TRBD2. V shed 6 bases and J 5 bases; nucleotides not matched to a gene: 3. This CDR3 contains 11 residues. The V gene's germline CDR1 is DFQATT and CDR2 SNEGSKA (reference sequence). In DNA form, the CDR3 reads TGCAGTGCCGGGGGGGCTAACGAGCAGTACTTC. It codes for CSAGGANEQYF.

This clonotype was observed a few times. This sequence joins TRBV5-1 and TRBJ2-2, with D possibly TRBD1 on 6 matching bases. Trimming removed 0 bases from V and 4 bases from J, with 13 bases in between. Germline-derived CDR1 and CDR2 are SGHRS and YFSETQ. CDR3 length: 16 amino acids. CDR3 loop: CASSLEAGDITGELFF. DNA of the CDR3: TGCGCCAGCAGCTTGGAGGCAGGGGATATCACCGGGGAGCTGTTTTTT. Variable domain in full (rest from reference TRBV5-1 and TRBJ2-2): KAGVTQTPRYLIKTRGQQVTLSCSPISGHRSVSWYQQTPGQGLQFLFEYFSETQRNKGNFPGRFSGRQFSNSRSEMNVSTLELGDSALYLCASSLEAGDITGELFFGEGSRLTVL.

This rearrangement joins TRBV12-3 or TRBV12-4 to TRBJ2-3, with TRBD2 as a possible D gene (6 bases). The CDR3 runs to 16 residues. Trimming took 2 bases from V and 0 from J, leaving 12 bases between them. In nucleotides, the CDR3 is TGTGCCAGCAGTTTATACGGGAGAACTAGCACAGATACGCAGTATTTT. It specifies CASSLYGRTSTDTQYF.

This clonotype was counted a single time. The chain uses TRBV5-4 and TRBJ2-7, with a possible D match to TRBD2 (6 bases). Germline loops: CDR1 SGHNT, CDR2 YYREEE (reference sequence). Deletions cut 4 bases from V and 0 bases from J, with 11 bases between. This CDR3 comprises 14 residues. This CDR3 is CASSKRGTSYEQYF. The CDR3 DNA sequence: TGTGCCAGCAGCAAACGGGGGACCTCCTACGAGCAGTACTTC.

The chain couples TRBV9 to TRBJ1-2; 8 nucleotides line up with TRBD1. The CDR3 is made up of 20 amino acids. Germline V gene lookup returns CDR1 SGDLS and CDR2 YYNGEE. J lost 7 bases, V lost 3 bases, and 26 bases had no gene match. CDR3 sequence (DNA): TGTGCCAGCAGCGCGAGTCTCAGGGGGCAATGGGATACGCAGTATTGTGGCTACACCTTC. Translated: CASSASLRGQWDTQYCGYTF.

The gene calls are TRBV28 and TRBJ2-1, with TRBD1 matching over 9 bases. The germline V gene has CDR1 MDHEN and CDR2 SYDVKM. CDR3 size: 15 residues. V shed 7 bases and J 6 bases; nucleotides not matched to a gene: 10. The CDR3 here is CASNLRTGAANEQFF. In DNA form, the CDR3 reads TGTGCCAGCAACCTTAGGACAGGGGCGGCCAATGAGCAGTTCTTC. Based on the CDR3 plus reference TRBV28 and TRBJ2-1, the full variable domain is DVKVTQSSRYLVKRTGEKVFLECVQDMDHENMFWYRQDPGLGLRLIYFSYDVKMKEKGDIPEGYSVSREKKERFSLILESASTNQTSMYLCASNLRTGAANEQFFGPGTRLTVL.

This chain joins TRBV4-1 and TRBJ2-3, with TRBD2 identical over 8 bases. With 1 base clipped from V and 3 bases from J, the junction kept 3 bases outside the gene matches. Germline V lookup: CDR1 MGHRA, CDR2 YSYEKL. CDR3 length: 15 residues. CDR3 sequence reads: CASSQAGGPTDTQYF. For the CDR3, the DNA is TGCGCCAGCAGCCAAGCGGGGGGGCCGACAGATACGCAGTATTTT.

As concerns this clonotype: An end of the junction differs from the germline gene, which may be a read error. V and J are TRBV24-1 and TRBJ2-5; D is ambiguous. The CDR3 spans 15 residues. Germline V gives CDR1 KGHDR, CDR2 SFDVKD. Here the CDR3 reads CATSAVGQVQGTQYF. Here the CDR3 DNA reads TGTGCCACCAGTGCCGTAGGCCAGGTTCAAGGGACCCAGTACTTC.

This clonotype was seen a few times. This chain joins TRBV4-2 and TRBJ2-5; a possible D gene is TRBD2 (7 bases). In germline, CDR1 is LGHNA, CDR2 YNFKEQ. There are 14 residues in the CDR3. V shed 0 bases and J shed 6 bases, with 11 bases lying between them. CDR3 bases: TGTGCCAGCAGCCAAGAACCCGGGGGGCAGACCCAGTACTTC. Translating it yields CASSQEPGGQTQYF.

The J gene is TRBJ2-7, the V gene TRBV12-3 or TRBV12-4, with D possibly matching TRBD1 (6 bases). The germline V and J ends were trimmed by 1 base and 2 bases, with 9 bases remaining between them. This CDR3 is 14 amino acids long. The CDR3: CASSLEAGAYEQYF. The CDR3 nucleotides read TGTGCCAGCAGTTTAGAGGCAGGGGCCTACGAGCAGTACTTC.

This clonotype showed up just a few times. This chain joins TRBV6-2 or TRBV6-3 and TRBJ2-7; TRBD2 is a possible D gene (5 bases). The ends were cut back, 7 bases at V and 2 bases at J, with 18 bases in the middle. This CDR3 has 15 residues. Germline loops: CDR1 MNHEY, CDR2 SVGEGT. The CDR3 sequence is CASNEPASGTYEQYF. The CDR3 DNA reads as TGTGCCAGCAATGAACCGGCCAGCGGTACCTACGAGCAGTACTTC.

This clonotype was detected only a few times. The DNA for the CDR3 is TGTGCCAGCAGTCTTAGCGGGGCCCGTTGGGACATTCAGTACTTC. Encoded protein: CASSLSGARWDIQYF. V usage is TRBV6-2 or TRBV6-3 and J usage is TRBJ2-4; TRBD2 agrees at 8 bases. The CDR3 contains 15 residues. Germline V lookup: CDR1 MNHEY, CDR2 SVGEGT. Germline trimming cut 5 bases from V and 8 bases from J; bases unmatched to any gene: 11.

The chain couples TRBV20-1 to TRBJ1-5; 7 bases map to TRBD1. The length of the CDR3 is 14 residues. Germline loops: CDR1 DFQATT, CDR2 SNEGSKA (reference sequence). The V segment lost 4 bases and the J segment 0 bases; nucleotides outside the gene matches: 3. The CDR3 DNA is TGCAGTGCTATGCAGGGGGATAGCAATCAGCCCCAGCATTTT. This codes for CSAMQGDSNQPQHF.

This rearrangement joins TRBV6-6 to TRBJ2-3; possibly TRBD2 for D (6 bases). V was cut by 6 bases and J by 1 base, with 11 bases left in between. Germline CDR1 and CDR2: MNHNY and SVGAGI (reference sequence). The CDR3 sequence is 14 residues long. The CDR3 coding sequence is TGTGCCAGCAGACCCTCTAGCGGCACAGATACGCAGTATTTT. Protein: CASRPSSGTDTQYF.

The chain employs TRBV2 and TRBJ1-2; D remains unclear. The V gene lost 6 bases and the J gene lost 6 bases, with 17 bases spanning the gap. The CDR3 consists of 14 residues. Germline V gene sequence: CDR1 SNHLY, CDR2 FYNNEI. The CDR3 protein is CASSAYGIVDGYTF. In nucleotides, the CDR3 is TGTGCCAGCAGCGCTTACGGGATCGTGGATGGCTACACCTTC.

The CDR3 DNA reads TGCGCCAGCAGCCCAAGGACAGGGGGTGAAACTAATGAAAAACTGTTTTTT. Translating it yields CASSPRTGGETNEKLFF. The chain combines TRBV4-1 with TRBJ1-4, with 10 nucleotides matching TRBD1. The CDR3 is 17 amino acids. Losses at the gene ends were 4 bases for V and 1 base for J; bases not matched to a gene: 6. Germline CDR1 reads MGHRA; CDR2 reads YSYEKL.

The chain couples TRBV7-2 to TRBJ2-5, with no clear D. The CDR3 totals 14 residues. V lost 1 base to trimming and J lost 5 bases, with 11 bases between them. The V gene's germline CDR1 is SGHTA and CDR2 FQGNSA. The CDR3 reads CASSLGALRETQYF. CDR3 bases: TGTGCCAGCAGCTTAGGGGCGTTGAGGGAGACCCAGTACTTC.

The chain's CDR3 is CASSSGSTSPEQYF. The CDR3 DNA sequence: TGTGCCAGCAGTTCCGGGAGCACGTCCCCCGAGCAGTACTTC. The chain combines TRBV12-3 or TRBV12-4 with TRBJ2-7, with a tentative D call TRBD2 (6 bases). Trimming stripped 4 bases from V and 6 bases from J, with 16 bases between. This CDR3 spans 14 amino acids.

This clonotype was observed a few times. This chain connects TRBV11-2 to TRBJ2-5; D is possibly TRBD1 (6 bases). Trimming left V 5 bases short and J 1 base short, with 11 bases between. Germline CDR1 is SGHAT and CDR2 is FQNNGV. This CDR3 comprises 14 residues. DNA for the CDR3: TGTGCCAGCAGCCGAGACAGGAGCCAAGAGACCCAGTACTTC. Amino acid sequence: CASSRDRSQETQYF.